Below are 5 T cell receptor beta chains sequenced from a single sample in a study of radiation and T cells in renal cell carcinoma. Time point: blood 4 weeks post-SBRT, at nephrectomy. Treatment reported: 15 Gy SBRT to primary tumor, nephrectomy 4 weeks later. Data came from immunoSEQ multiplex PCR; TCRdb stores just in-frame clones and leaves some out. The table records around 95,000 clones, 80% to 90% of them present only once. The source was blood, collected from a patient whose treatment included radiotherapy and nephrectomy. These TCRs come from a man in his 60s with renal cell carcinoma.

V gene TRBV9 combines with J gene TRBJ2-1, with 11 bases that match TRBD2. Germline V gene data show CDR1 as SGDLS and CDR2 as YYNGEE. V dropped 4 bases and J dropped 2; count of bases not matched to a gene: 14. This CDR3 contains 19 residues. The CDR3 bases are TGTGCCAGCAGCCAAACCGGGACTAGCGGCCTCGATACCTACAATGAGCAGTTCTTC. Its protein is CASSQTGTSGLDTYNEQFF.

This chain connects TRBV9 to TRBJ2-6; TRBD1 aligns across 8 bases. Per the germline V gene, CDR1 is SGDLS and CDR2 is YYNGEE. With 0 bases clipped from V and 1 base from J, the junction kept 3 bases outside the gene matches. The CDR3 is made up of 17 amino acids. The CDR3 DNA is TGTGCCAGCAGCGTAGGGACAGGGACTTCTGGGGCCAACGTCCTGACTTTC. This codes for CASSVGTGTSGANVLTF.

V is TRBV28 and J is TRBJ1-2; D is unclear. V lost 6 bases to trimming and J lost 7 bases, with 12 bases between them. The CDR3 runs 12 residues. CDR1 is MDHEN and CDR2 is SYDVKM in the germline V gene. CDR3 region: CASSRTVGGYTF. CDR3 sequence (DNA): TGTGCCAGCAGCCGGACGGTGGGTGGCTACACCTTC.

The V and J genes are TRBV18 and TRBJ2-7; 8 nucleotides line up with TRBD2. The ends lost 4 bases at V and 4 bases at J; junction bases unmatched: 6. The CDR3 is made up of 14 amino acids. Germline V lookup: CDR1 KGHSH, CDR2 LQKENI. Written as DNA, the CDR3 is TGTGCCAGCTCACGGGCGGGAGGTCGGTACGAGCAGTACTTC. Protein product: CASSRAGGRYEQYF.

The chain couples TRBV11-3 to TRBJ2-2, with D perhaps TRBD2 (6 bases). V lost 3 bases and J 8 bases, leaving 13 bases between the germline ends. CDR3 size: 14 residues. Germline V gene sequence: CDR1 SGHNT, CDR2 YENEEA. The CDR3 spells CASSFRRDGGELFF. The CDR3 nucleotides are TGTGCCAGCAGCTTTCGGCGGGACGGGGGGGAGCTGTTTTTT.